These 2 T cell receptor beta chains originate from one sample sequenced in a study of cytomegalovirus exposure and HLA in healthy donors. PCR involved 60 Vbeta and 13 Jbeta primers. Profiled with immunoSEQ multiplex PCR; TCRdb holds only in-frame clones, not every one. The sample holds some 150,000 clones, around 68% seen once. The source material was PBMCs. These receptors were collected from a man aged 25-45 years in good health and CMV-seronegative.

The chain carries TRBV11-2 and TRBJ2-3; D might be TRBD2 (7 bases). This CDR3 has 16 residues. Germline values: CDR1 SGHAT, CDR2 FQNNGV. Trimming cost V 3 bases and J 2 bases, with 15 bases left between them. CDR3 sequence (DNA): TGTGCCAGCAGCTTGGTAGGGGGGGAGCACACAGATACGCAGTATTTT. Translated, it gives CASSLVGGEHTDTQYF.

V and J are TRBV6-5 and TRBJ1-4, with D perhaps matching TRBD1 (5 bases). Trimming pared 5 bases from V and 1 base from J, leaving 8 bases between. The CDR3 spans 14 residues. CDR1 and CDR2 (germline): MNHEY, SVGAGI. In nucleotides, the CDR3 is TGTGCCAGCAGTCAACAGGAAACTAATGAAAAACTGTTTTTT. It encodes CASSQQETNEKLFF.